Sequencing of this TCR beta chain was carried out in a study of blood T cell repertoires in COVID-19. Overall study: COVID-19 samples collected from the United States, Italy and Spain covered acute and convalescent phases. Sources were T cells, B-cell-depleted T cells, or PBMCs; the material itself was cDNA or gDNA.

Measured with immunoSEQ multiplex PCR; TCRdb has only the in-frame clones, and not every one. The repertoire holds a few hundred thousand clones, with around 88% as singletons. After removal of 5 bases from V and 5 bases from J, the junction contained 6 bases not matched to a gene. Germline values: CDR1 SGHNT, CDR2 YYREEE (reference sequence). The CDR3 has 14 amino acids. The chain has TRBV5-4 and TRBJ1-4, with TRBD1 matching over 7 bases. Source material: peripheral blood. The source is a woman in her 30s who had recovered from COVID-19. The chain's CDR3 is CASSRDRQNEKLFF. The CDR3 DNA reads TGTGCCAGCAGTCGGGACAGACAAAATGAAAAACTGTTTTTT.